This note documents a single TCR beta chain sequence. Use of 60 Vbeta and 13 Jbeta primers characterized the PCR. The data were produced by immunoSEQ multiplex PCR, yet TCRdb's version contains in-frame clones alone and is incomplete. The repertoire holds approximately 100,000 clones, with around 10% as singletons. This record belongs to a study of cytomegalovirus exposure and HLA in healthy donors. Trimming stripped 4 bases from V and 6 bases from J, with 9 bases between. The CDR3 contains 11 residues. The germline CDR1 and CDR2 sequences are DFQATT and SNEGSKA (reference sequence). What was sequenced was PBMCs. This sequence joins TRBV20-1 and TRBJ1-2; D may be TRBD1 (6 bases). The origin of this receptor is a man between 50 and 59 years old in good health and CMV-seropositive. The CDR3 DNA follows: TGCAGTGCTATTAAGGGGGATGGCTACACCTTC. This codes for CSAIKGDGYTF.